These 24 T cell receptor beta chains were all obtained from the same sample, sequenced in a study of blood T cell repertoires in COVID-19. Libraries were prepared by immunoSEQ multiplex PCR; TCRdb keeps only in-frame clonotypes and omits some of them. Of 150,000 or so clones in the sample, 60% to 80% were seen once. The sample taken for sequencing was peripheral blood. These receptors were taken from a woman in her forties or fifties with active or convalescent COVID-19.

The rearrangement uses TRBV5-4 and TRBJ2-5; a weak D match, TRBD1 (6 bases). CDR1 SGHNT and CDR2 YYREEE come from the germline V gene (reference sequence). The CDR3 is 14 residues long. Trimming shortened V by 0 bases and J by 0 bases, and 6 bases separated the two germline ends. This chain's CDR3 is CASSLGQDQETQYF. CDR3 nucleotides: TGTGCCAGCAGCTTGGGACAGGACCAAGAGACCCAGTACTTC.

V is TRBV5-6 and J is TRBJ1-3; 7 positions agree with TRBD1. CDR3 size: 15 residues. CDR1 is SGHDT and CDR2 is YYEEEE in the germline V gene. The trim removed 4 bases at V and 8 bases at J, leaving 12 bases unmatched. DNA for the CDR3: TGTGCCAGCAGCCCGCTGACAGGGTACGGGGACACCATATATTTT. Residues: CASSPLTGYGDTIYF.

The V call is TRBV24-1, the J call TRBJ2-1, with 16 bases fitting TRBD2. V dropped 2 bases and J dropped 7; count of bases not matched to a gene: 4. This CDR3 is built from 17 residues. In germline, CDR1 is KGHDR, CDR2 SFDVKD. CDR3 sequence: CATSDSEGLAGGNEQFF. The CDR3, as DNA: TGTGCCACCAGTGATTCCGAGGGACTAGCGGGAGGGAATGAGCAGTTCTTC.

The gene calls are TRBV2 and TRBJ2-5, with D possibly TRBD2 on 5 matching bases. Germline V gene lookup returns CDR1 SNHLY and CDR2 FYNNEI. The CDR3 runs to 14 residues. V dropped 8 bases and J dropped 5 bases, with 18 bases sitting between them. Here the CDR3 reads CASGGVVIGETQYF. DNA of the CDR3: TGTGCCAGCGGAGGAGTAGTGATCGGGGAGACCCAGTACTTC.

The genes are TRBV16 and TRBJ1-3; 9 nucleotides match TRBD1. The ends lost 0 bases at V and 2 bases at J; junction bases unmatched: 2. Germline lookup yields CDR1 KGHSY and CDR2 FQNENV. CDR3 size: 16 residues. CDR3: CASSQSRTGAGNTIYF. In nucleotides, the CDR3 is TGTGCCAGCAGCCAATCGAGGACAGGGGCTGGAAACACCATATATTTT.

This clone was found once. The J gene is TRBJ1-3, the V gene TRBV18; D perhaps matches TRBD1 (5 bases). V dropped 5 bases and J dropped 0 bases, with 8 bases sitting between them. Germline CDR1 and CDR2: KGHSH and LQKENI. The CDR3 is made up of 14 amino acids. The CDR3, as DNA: TGTGCCAGCTCAAGGACAAACTCTGGAAACACCATATATTTT. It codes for CASSRTNSGNTIYF.

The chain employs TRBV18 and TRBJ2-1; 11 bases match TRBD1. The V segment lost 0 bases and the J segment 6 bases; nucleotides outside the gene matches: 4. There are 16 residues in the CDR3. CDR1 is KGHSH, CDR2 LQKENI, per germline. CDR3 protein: CASSPPKGTGGNEQFF. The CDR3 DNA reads TGTGCCAGCTCACCACCGAAGGGGACAGGGGGCAATGAGCAGTTCTTC.

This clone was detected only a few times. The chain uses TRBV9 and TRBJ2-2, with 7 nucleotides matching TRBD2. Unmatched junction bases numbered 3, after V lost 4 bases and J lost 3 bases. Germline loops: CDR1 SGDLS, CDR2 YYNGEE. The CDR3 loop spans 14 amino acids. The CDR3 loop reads CASSRDYYTGELFF. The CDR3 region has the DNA TGTGCCAGCAGCAGGGACTATTACACCGGGGAGCTGTTTTTT.

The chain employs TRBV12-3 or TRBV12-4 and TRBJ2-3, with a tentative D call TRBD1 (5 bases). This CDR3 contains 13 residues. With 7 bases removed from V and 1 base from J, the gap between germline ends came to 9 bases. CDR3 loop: CASTPQGTDTQYF. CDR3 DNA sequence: TGTGCCAGCACCCCACAGGGCACAGATACGCAGTATTTT.

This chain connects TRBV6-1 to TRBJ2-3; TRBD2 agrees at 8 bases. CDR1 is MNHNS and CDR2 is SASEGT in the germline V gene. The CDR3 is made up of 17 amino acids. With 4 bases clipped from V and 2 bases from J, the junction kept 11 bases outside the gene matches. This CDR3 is CASSARGGAGVTDTQYF. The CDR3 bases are TGTGCCAGCAGTGCCCGCGGGGGAGCGGGGGTCACAGATACGCAGTATTTT.

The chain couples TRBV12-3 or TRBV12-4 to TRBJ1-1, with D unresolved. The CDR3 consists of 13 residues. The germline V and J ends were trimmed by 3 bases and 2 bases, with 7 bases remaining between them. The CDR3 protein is CASSFGDNTEAFF. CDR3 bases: TGTGCCAGCAGTTTCGGAGATAACACTGAAGCTTTCTTT.

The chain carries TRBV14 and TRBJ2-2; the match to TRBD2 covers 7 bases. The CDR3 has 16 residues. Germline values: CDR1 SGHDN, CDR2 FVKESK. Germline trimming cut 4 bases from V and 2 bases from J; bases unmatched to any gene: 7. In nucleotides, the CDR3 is TGTGCCAGCAGCCTCAAGCGAGCGGGAAACACCGGGGAGCTGTTTTTT. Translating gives CASSLKRAGNTGELFF.

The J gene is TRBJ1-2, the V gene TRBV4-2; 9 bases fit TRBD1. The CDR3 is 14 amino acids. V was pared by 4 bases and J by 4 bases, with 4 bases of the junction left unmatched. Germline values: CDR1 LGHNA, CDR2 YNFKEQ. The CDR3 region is CASSPGQGSYGYTF. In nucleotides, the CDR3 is TGTGCCAGCAGCCCGGGACAGGGAAGCTATGGCTACACCTTC.

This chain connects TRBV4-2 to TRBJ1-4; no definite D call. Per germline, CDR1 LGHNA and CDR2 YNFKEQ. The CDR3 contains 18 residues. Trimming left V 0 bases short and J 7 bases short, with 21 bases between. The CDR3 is CASSQDLITAQRGEKLFF. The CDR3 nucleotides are TGTGCCAGCAGCCAAGATTTGATCACTGCCCAAAGAGGTGAAAAACTGTTTTTT.

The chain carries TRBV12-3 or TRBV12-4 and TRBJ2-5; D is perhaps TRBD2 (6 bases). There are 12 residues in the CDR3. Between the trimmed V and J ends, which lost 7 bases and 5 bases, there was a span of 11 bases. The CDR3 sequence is CASTLGRETQYF. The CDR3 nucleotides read TGTGCCAGCACCTTGGGGAGGGAGACCCAGTACTTC.

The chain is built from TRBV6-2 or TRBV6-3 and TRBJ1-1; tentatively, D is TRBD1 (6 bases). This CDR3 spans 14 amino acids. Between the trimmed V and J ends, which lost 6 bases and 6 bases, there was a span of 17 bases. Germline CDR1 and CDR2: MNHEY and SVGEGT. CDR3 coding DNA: TGTGCCAGCAGCATAACCCAGGGGTGGGCTGAAGCTTTCTTT. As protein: CASSITQGWAEAFF.

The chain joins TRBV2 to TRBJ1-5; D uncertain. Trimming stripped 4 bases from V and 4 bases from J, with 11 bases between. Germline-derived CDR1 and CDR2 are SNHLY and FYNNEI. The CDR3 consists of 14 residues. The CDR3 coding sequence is TGTGCCAGCAGTGGGGAGCCGGCAAATCAGCCCCAGCATTTT. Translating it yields CASSGEPANQPQHF.

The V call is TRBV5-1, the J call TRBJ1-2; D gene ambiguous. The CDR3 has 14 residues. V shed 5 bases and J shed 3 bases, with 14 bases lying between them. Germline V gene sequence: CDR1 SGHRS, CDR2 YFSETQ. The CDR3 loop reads CASRIPGSDYGYTF. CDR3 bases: TGCGCCAGCAGGATCCCGGGGTCAGACTATGGCTACACCTTC. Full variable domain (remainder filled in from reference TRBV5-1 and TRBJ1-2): KAGVTQTPRYLIKTRGQQVTLSCSPISGHRSVSWYQQTPGQGLQFLFEYFSETQRNKGNFPGRFSGRQFSNSRSEMNVSTLELGDSALYLCASRIPGSDYGYTFGSGTRLTVV.

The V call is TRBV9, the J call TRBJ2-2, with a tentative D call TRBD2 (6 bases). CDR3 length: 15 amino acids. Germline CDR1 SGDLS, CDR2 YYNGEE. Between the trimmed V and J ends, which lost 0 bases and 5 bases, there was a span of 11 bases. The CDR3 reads CASSVDRAGTGELFF. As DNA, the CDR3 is TGTGCCAGCAGCGTAGACCGGGCGGGAACCGGGGAGCTGTTTTTT. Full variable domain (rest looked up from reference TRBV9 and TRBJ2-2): DSGVTQTPKHLITATGQRVTLRCSPRSGDLSVYWYQQSLDQGLQFLIQYYNGEERAKGNILERFSAQQFPDLHSELNLSSLELGDSALYFCASSVDRAGTGELFFGEGSRLTVL.

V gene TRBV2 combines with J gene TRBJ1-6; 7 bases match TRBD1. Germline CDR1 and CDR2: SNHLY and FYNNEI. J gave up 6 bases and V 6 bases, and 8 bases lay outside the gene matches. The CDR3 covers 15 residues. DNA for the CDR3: TGTGCCAGCAGCGAATCCGGGACAGTTAATTCACCCCTCCACTTT. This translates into CASSESGTVNSPLHF.

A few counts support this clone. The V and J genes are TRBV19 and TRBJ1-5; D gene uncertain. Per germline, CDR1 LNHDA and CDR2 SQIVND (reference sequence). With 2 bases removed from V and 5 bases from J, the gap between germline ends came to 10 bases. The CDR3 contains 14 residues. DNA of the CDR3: TGTGCCAGTAGTATACGAGGGAACGATCAGCCCCAGCATTTT. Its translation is CASSIRGNDQPQHF. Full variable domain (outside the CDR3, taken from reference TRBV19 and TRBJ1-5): DGGITQSPKYLFRKEGQNVTLSCEQNLNHDAMYWYRQDPGQGLRLIYYSQIVNDFQKGDIAEGYSVSREKKESFPLTVTSAQKNPTAFYLCASSIRGNDQPQHFGDGTRLSIL.

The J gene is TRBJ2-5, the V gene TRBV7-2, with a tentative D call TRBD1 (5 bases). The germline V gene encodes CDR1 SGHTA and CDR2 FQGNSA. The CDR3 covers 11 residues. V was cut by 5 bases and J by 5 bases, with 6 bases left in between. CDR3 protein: CASSGAETQYF. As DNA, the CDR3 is TGTGCCAGCAGCGGGGCTGAGACCCAGTACTTC.

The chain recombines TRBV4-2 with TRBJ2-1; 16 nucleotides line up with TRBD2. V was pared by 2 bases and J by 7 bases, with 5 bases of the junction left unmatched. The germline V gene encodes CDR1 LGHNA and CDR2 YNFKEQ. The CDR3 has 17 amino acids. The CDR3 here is CASSQLGLAGGGNEQFF. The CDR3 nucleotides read TGTGCCAGCAGCCAACTGGGACTAGCGGGAGGGGGGAATGAGCAGTTCTTC.

CDR3 in DNA: TGCAGCGTTTCATTCACAGGGGACCCGAACACTGAAGCTTTCTTT. This sequence encodes CSVSFTGDPNTEAFF. The rearrangement joins TRBV29-1 to TRBJ1-1; 7 bases line up with TRBD1. This CDR3 has 15 residues. J lost 1 base, V lost 5 bases, and 10 bases had no gene match. Germline loops: CDR1 SQVTM, CDR2 ANQGSEA.